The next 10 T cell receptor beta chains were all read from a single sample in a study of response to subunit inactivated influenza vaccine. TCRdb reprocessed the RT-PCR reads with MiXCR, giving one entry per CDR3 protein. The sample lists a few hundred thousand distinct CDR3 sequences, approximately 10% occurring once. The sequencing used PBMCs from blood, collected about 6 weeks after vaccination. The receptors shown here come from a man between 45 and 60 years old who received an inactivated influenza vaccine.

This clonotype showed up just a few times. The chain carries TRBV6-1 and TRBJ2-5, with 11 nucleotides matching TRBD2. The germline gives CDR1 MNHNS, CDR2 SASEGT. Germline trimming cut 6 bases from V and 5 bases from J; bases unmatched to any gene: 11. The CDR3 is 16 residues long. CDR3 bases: TGTGCCAGCAGAAGACTAGCGGGGAAGACGGGGGAGACCCAGTACTTC. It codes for CASRRLAGKTGETQYF.

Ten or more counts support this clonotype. CDR3 in amino acids: CASAAPASSTDTQYF. The DNA of the CDR3 is TGTGCCAGCGCGGCGCCAGCGTCTAGCACAGATACGCAGTATTTT. The V gene is TRBV5-6, the J gene TRBJ2-3; D remains unclear. Trimming stripped 7 bases from V and 0 bases from J, with 15 bases between. CDR1 is SGHDT and CDR2 is YYEEEE in the germline V gene. CDR3 size: 15 residues.

CDR3 protein: CASSLGPSGGKETQYF. The CDR3 DNA reads TGTGCCAGCAGCTTGGGTCCTAGCGGGGGAAAAGAGACCCAGTACTTC. The V and J genes are TRBV7-9 and TRBJ2-5; TRBD2 agrees at 10 bases. Germline CDR1 SEHNR, CDR2 FQNEAQ (reference sequence). Trimming at V came to 3 bases and at J to 3 bases, leaving 7 bases not matched to a gene. There are 16 residues in the CDR3.

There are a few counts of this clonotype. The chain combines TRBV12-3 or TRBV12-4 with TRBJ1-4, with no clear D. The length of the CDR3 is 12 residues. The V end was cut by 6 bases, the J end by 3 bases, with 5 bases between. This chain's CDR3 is CASRGSNEKLFF. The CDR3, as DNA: TGTGCCAGCAGGGGGTCTAATGAAAAACTGTTTTTT.

CDR3 protein: CAIGTGPAYEQYF. The DNA for the CDR3 is TGTGCCATAGGGACAGGGCCCGCCTACGAGCAGTACTTC. The V gene is TRBV28, the J gene TRBJ2-7, with 9 bases fitting TRBD1. The CDR3 length is 13 residues. CDR1 and CDR2 (germline): MDHEN, SYDVKM. V gave up 10 bases and J gave up 2 bases; unmatched junction bases: 6.

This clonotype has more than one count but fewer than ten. In nucleotides, the CDR3 is TGCAGCGCTCGACAGGGGGCGAGCGATGAAAAACTGTTTTTT. Protein: CSARQGASDEKLFF. The V and J genes are TRBV20-1 and TRBJ1-4, with 10 nucleotides matching TRBD1. Germline CDR1 DFQATT, CDR2 SNEGSKA (reference sequence). CDR3 length: 14 residues.

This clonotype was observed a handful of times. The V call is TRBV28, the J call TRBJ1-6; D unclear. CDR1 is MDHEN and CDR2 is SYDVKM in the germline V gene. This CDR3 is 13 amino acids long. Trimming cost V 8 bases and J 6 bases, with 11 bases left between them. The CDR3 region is CASGPRPNSPLHF. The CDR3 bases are TGTGCCAGCGGGCCCCGTCCTAATTCACCCCTCCACTTT.

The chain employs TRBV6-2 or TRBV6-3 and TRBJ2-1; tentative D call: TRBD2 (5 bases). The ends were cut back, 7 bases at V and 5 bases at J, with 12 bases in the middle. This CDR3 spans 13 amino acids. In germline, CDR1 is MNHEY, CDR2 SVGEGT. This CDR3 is CASNPGGHNEQFF. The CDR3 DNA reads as TGTGCCAGCAACCCTGGCGGGCACAATGAGCAGTTCTTC.

The CDR3 here is CASSLAGGYGDTQYF. CDR3 nucleotides: TGTGCCAGCAGTCTAGCGGGAGGTTATGGAGATACGCAGTATTTT. The chain has TRBV6-2 or TRBV6-3 and TRBJ2-3; 11 bases align to TRBD2. Germline loops: CDR1 MNHEY, CDR2 SVGEGT. The junction had 6 bases not matched to a gene; V was cut back by 5 bases and J by 5 bases. The length of the CDR3 is 15 residues.

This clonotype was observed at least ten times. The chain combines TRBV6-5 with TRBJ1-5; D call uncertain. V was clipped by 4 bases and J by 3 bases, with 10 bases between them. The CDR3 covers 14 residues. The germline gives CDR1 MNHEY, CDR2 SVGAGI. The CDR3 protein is CASSFGRVNQPQHF. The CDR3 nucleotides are TGTGCCAGCAGTTTCGGTCGGGTCAATCAGCCCCAGCATTTT.